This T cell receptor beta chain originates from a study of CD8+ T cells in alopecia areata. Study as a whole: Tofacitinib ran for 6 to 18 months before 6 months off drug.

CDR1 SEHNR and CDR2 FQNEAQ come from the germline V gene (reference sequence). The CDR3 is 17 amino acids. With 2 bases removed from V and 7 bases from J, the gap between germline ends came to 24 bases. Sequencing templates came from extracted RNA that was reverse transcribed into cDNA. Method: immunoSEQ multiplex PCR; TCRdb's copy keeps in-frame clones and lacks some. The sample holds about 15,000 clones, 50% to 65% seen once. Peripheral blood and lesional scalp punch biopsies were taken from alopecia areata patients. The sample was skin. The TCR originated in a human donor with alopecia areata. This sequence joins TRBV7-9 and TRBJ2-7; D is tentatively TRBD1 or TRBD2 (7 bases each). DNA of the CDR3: TGTGCCAGCAGCTTATGGCAGGGGGACTACTATTTCAGGGAGCAGTACTTC. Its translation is CASSLWQGDYYFREQYF.